This TCR beta chain was identified in a study of shared clonotypes between healthy human individuals. As for the study in general: The study drew on a couple of women and a few men aged 18 to 49 as donors. Researchers assigned three CD4 naive, three CD4 memory, two CD8 naive and one CD8 memory plate to each donor.

In the case of this clone: Other DNA sequences of this sample code for an identical CDR3.

Assay used: immunoSEQ multiplex PCR; TCRdb lists only in-frame clones, some missing. This sample carries about 1 million clones, around 76% of them seen once, and the ten largest clones take approximately 1.5%. The CDR3 spans 15 residues. Unmatched junction bases numbered 5, after V lost 3 bases and J lost 1 base. The germline V gene has CDR1 LNHDA and CDR2 SQIVND (reference sequence). This receptor was identified in a man aged 18 to 30 in good health. Sequenced sample: memory CD4+ T cells sorted from blood. Noted subset: CD45RA-negative fraction. The chain has TRBV19 and TRBJ2-7, with 8 bases fitting TRBD1. The CDR3 region is CASSIGGQGSYEQYF. The CDR3 nucleotides read TGTGCCAGTAGTATCGGAGGACAGGGTTCCTACGAGCAGTACTTC.